The entry below gives a single T cell receptor (beta chain) sequence along with its context. The data derive from a study of cytomegalovirus exposure and HLA in healthy donors. The PCR used 60 Vbeta and 13 Jbeta primers. Some clones are missing from TCRdb's copy, which holds only in-frame ones; the method was immunoSEQ multiplex PCR. This table holds some 190,000 clones, around 80% found once. Trimming removed 0 bases from V and 2 bases from J, with 8 bases in between. The CDR3 is made up of 14 amino acids. Germline values: CDR1 KGHSH, CDR2 LQKENI. This receptor was obtained from a girl aged 10-17 years in good health and CMV-seropositive. V gene TRBV18 combines with J gene TRBJ2-7; D is possibly TRBD2 (5 bases). Sequenced sample: PBMCs. CDR3 nucleotide sequence: TGTGCCAGCTCACCACCTGGACTGCCCTACGAGCAGTACTTC. The encoded protein is CASSPPGLPYEQYF.